Below are 22 T cell receptor beta chains sequenced from a single sample in a study of T cell responses to AZD1222 COVID-19 vaccine. Some clones are missing from TCRdb's copy, which holds only in-frame ones; the method was immunoSEQ multiplex PCR. Of 110,000 to 150,000 clones listed, more than 85% are singletons. This material consisted of peripheral blood, taken on day 0 of AZD1222 vaccination. Receptors originate from an adult in good health.

Written as DNA, the CDR3 is TGCGCCAGCAGCCAGGAGGGATCCGGGGAGCTGTTTTTT. Translating gives CASSQEGSGELFF. The rearrangement links TRBV4-1 to TRBJ2-2; perhaps TRBD2 as D (6 bases). Trimming cost V 3 bases and J 6 bases, with 8 bases left between them. Germline V CDR1 and CDR2: MGHRA, YSYEKL. The CDR3 runs 13 residues.

V gene TRBV3-1 (or the pseudogene TRBV3-2) combines with J gene TRBJ2-2; no definite D call. V gave up 9 bases and J gave up 1 base, with 9 bases separating them. Germline loops: CDR1 LGHDT, CDR2 YNNKEL (reference sequence). The CDR3 extends over 13 amino acids. This chain's CDR3 is CASARKNTGELFF. The CDR3 nucleotides read TGTGCCAGTGCGCGGAAGAACACCGGGGAGCTGTTTTTT.

The chain employs TRBV19 and TRBJ2-2; 8 bases fit TRBD2. The CDR3 has 16 residues. Germline V gives CDR1 LNHDA, CDR2 SQIVND (reference sequence). The V gene end was trimmed by 6 bases and the J gene end by 5 bases; junction bases not matched to a gene: 11. The CDR3, as DNA: TGTGCCAGTAGCACCGCCGCGGGAGGCTATACCGGGGAGCTGTTTTTT. Translation gives CASSTAAGGYTGELFF.

This rearrangement joins TRBV15 to TRBJ1-3; TRBD1 might be the D (6 bases). Germline assignment: CDR1 LNHNV and CDR2 YYDKDF (reference sequence). V lost 1 base to trimming and J lost 7 bases, with 11 bases between them. CDR3 length: 14 residues. CDR3 in amino acids: CATSRVGGGNTIYF. CDR3 nucleotide sequence: TGTGCCACCAGCAGAGTAGGGGGAGGTAACACCATATATTTT. The whole variable domain, filled in from reference TRBV15 and TRBJ1-3, reads DAMVIQNPRYQVTQFGKPVTLSCSQTLNHNVMYWYQQKSSQAPKLLFHYYDKDFNNEADTPDNFQSRRPNTSFCFLDIRSPGLGDTAMYLCATSRVGGGNTIYFGEGSWLTVV.

V is TRBV6-6 and J is TRBJ2-5; D is possibly TRBD1 (6 bases). V was pared by 7 bases and J by 5 bases, with 14 bases between. CDR3 length equals 13 residues. The germline gives CDR1 MNHNY, CDR2 SVGAGI (reference sequence). As DNA, the CDR3 is TGTGCCAGCACCCCCACAGGGACCGAGACCCAGTACTTC. This translates into CASTPTGTETQYF.

The rearrangement uses TRBV13 and TRBJ1-1; D not certain. The CDR3 runs to 13 residues. V lost 4 bases and J 11 bases, leaving 17 bases between the germline ends. In germline, CDR1 is PRHDT, CDR2 FYEKMQ (reference sequence). Written as DNA, the CDR3 is TGTGCCAGCAGCTCTACGGCTGACCAAGCGGCTTTCTTT. The encoded protein is CASSSTADQAAFF.

This sequence joins TRBV18 and TRBJ2-3, with TRBD1 identical over 7 bases. CDR3 size: 13 residues. The germline V gene has CDR1 KGHSH and CDR2 LQKENI. J was trimmed by 3 bases and V by 3 bases; bases with no gene match: 0. For the CDR3, the DNA is TGTGCCAGCTCACCGACAGGGACAGATACGCAGTATTTT. It yields the protein CASSPTGTDTQYF.

This chain connects TRBV20-1 to TRBJ1-1; perhaps TRBD1 as D (5 bases). The CDR3 length is 9 residues. CDR1 and CDR2 (germline): DFQATT, SNEGSKA (reference sequence). The CDR3 coding sequence is TGCAGCACCAGGGCCCCAGCTTTCTTT. Its translation is CSTRAPAFF.

This rearrangement joins TRBV19 to TRBJ1-1; 11 positions agree with TRBD1. With 4 bases clipped from V and 11 bases from J, the junction kept 6 bases outside the gene matches. The CDR3 is 13 amino acids. Germline lookup yields CDR1 LNHDA and CDR2 SQIVND (reference sequence). The CDR3 DNA sequence: TGTGCCAGTAGTAAAGGACAGGGGGCGTCCGCTTTCTTT. Its protein is CASSKGQGASAFF.

The chain links TRBV4-2 to TRBJ2-4, with 9 positions matching TRBD2. This CDR3 has 20 amino acids. With V trimmed by 0 bases and J by 0 bases, 12 bases remained unmatched. Germline V gene sequence: CDR1 LGHNA, CDR2 YNFKEQ. CDR3 sequence: CASSQEEPRLAVLAKNIQYF. CDR3 nucleotides: TGTGCCAGCAGCCAAGAAGAGCCACGACTAGCGGTGCTAGCCAAAAACATTCAGTACTTC.

The V gene is TRBV29-1, the J gene TRBJ2-1; no definite D call. The CDR3 contains 13 residues. CDR1 SQVTM and CDR2 ANQGSEA come from the germline V gene. Trimming took off 5 bases at V and 4 bases at J, with 12 bases between the two ends. The CDR3 nucleotides are TGCAGCGTTCTCGAGTTACGTTACAATGAGCAGTTCTTC. Amino acid sequence: CSVLELRYNEQFF.

This chain connects TRBV15 to TRBJ1-5; D gene unclear. V lost 5 bases to trimming and J lost 2 bases, with 10 bases between them. Germline V gives CDR1 LNHNV, CDR2 YYDKDF (reference sequence). This CDR3 is built from 14 residues. The CDR3 region is CATSLINRNQPQHF. DNA of the CDR3: TGTGCCACCAGCCTAATAAATCGCAATCAGCCCCAGCATTTT.

This clone is a singleton in its sample. The V gene is TRBV9, the J gene TRBJ2-7; 9 bases match TRBD1. The CDR3 has 17 residues. Germline-derived CDR1 and CDR2 are SGDLS and YYNGEE. The ends lost 2 bases at V and 6 bases at J; junction bases unmatched: 15. The CDR3 reads CASSVDLGGQGGIEQYF. CDR3 bases: TGTGCCAGCAGCGTTGACTTGGGGGGACAGGGTGGCATCGAGCAGTACTTC. Full variable domain (missing parts from reference TRBV9 and TRBJ2-7): DSGVTQTPKHLITATGQRVTLRCSPRSGDLSVYWYQQSLDQGLQFLIQYYNGEERAKGNILERFSAQQFPDLHSELNLSSLELGDSALYFCASSVDLGGQGGIEQYFGPGTRLTVT.

This chain connects TRBV2 to TRBJ2-1, with 12 bases lining up with TRBD2. J gave up 4 bases and V 6 bases, and 16 bases lay outside the gene matches. CDR3 length equals 19 residues. Germline-derived CDR1 and CDR2 are SNHLY and FYNNEI. The chain's CDR3 is CASREDRVVTSGRYNEQFF. The CDR3 region has the DNA TGTGCCAGCAGAGAGGACAGGGTAGTCACTAGCGGGAGGTACAATGAGCAGTTCTTC.

V is TRBV25-1 and J is TRBJ1-4; D unresolved. There are 11 residues in the CDR3. V lost 4 bases and J 3 bases, leaving 0 bases between the germline ends. Germline values: CDR1 MGHDK, CDR2 SYGVNS. CDR3 residues: CASSANEKLFF. The DNA for the CDR3 is TGTGCCAGCAGTGCTAATGAAAAACTGTTTTTT.

This clone showed up just once. The chain uses TRBV11-2 and TRBJ1-5; D gene uncertain. Trimming shortened V by 2 bases and J by 3 bases, and 11 bases separated the two germline ends. The germline V gene has CDR1 SGHAT and CDR2 FQNNGV. The CDR3 covers 15 residues. The DNA of the CDR3 is TGTGCCAGCAGCTTAAATTCAGGAAACAATCAGCCCCAGCATTTT. Its translation is CASSLNSGNNQPQHF. The whole variable domain, remainder taken from reference TRBV11-2 and TRBJ1-5, is EAGVAQSPRYKIIEKRQSVAFWCNPISGHATLYWYQQILGQGPKLLIQFQNNGVVDDSQLPKDRFSAERLKGVDSTLKIQPAKLEDSAVYLCASSLNSGNNQPQHFGDGTRLSIL.

The chain links TRBV28 to TRBJ2-7, with 10 bases matching TRBD1. J gave up 6 bases and V 6 bases, and 11 bases lay outside the gene matches. Germline V gene sequence: CDR1 MDHEN, CDR2 SYDVKM. This CDR3 spans 15 amino acids. The CDR3 loop is CASRVPGQGSSEQYF. Here the CDR3 DNA reads TGTGCCAGCAGGGTACCGGGACAGGGGTCATCCGAGCAGTACTTC.

The chain carries TRBV11-2 and TRBJ2-3; 9 bases are a match to TRBD2. This CDR3 is 14 amino acids long. CDR1 is SGHAT and CDR2 is FQNNGV in the germline V gene. V trimming: 8 bases; J trimming: 3 bases; junction bases outside the gene matches: 6. The CDR3 DNA reads TGTGCCAGCCGTAGTAGCGGGAGAACAGATACGCAGTATTTT. This gives the protein CASRSSGRTDTQYF. Complete variable domain (other parts from reference TRBV11-2 and TRBJ2-3): EAGVAQSPRYKIIEKRQSVAFWCNPISGHATLYWYQQILGQGPKLLIQFQNNGVVDDSQLPKDRFSAERLKGVDSTLKIQPAKLEDSAVYLCASRSSGRTDTQYFGPGTRLTVL.

This rearrangement joins TRBV19 to TRBJ1-4; no firm D call. This CDR3 contains 13 residues. Trimming pared 5 bases from V and 0 bases from J, leaving 4 bases between. Germline assignment: CDR1 LNHDA and CDR2 SQIVND (reference sequence). In DNA, the CDR3 is TGTGCCAGTAGTTCAGCAACTAATGAAAAACTGTTTTTT. Amino acid sequence: CASSSATNEKLFF.

The chain uses TRBV19 and TRBJ2-2; 7 bases match TRBD2. The CDR3 length is 12 residues. V shed 10 bases and J 4 bases; nucleotides not matched to a gene: 3. CDR1 LNHDA and CDR2 SQIVND come from the germline V gene (reference sequence). CDR3 in amino acids: CATLAVTGELFF. CDR3 nucleotide sequence: TGTGCCACCCTAGCGGTCACCGGGGAGCTGTTTTTT.

Only one count was recorded for this clone. The V gene is TRBV19, the J gene TRBJ2-1, with D unresolved. The CDR3 extends over 16 amino acids. Trimming stripped 0 bases from V and 0 bases from J, with 9 bases between. The germline V gene has CDR1 LNHDA and CDR2 SQIVND (reference sequence). CDR3 amino acids: CASSIDGRGSYNEQFF. As DNA, the CDR3 is TGTGCCAGTAGTATAGATGGGCGTGGCTCCTACAATGAGCAGTTCTTC.

The chain has TRBV24-1 and TRBJ2-2; a possible D gene is TRBD1 (5 bases). The CDR3 has 12 residues. Germline V gene data show CDR1 as KGHDR and CDR2 as SFDVKD. The germline V and J ends were trimmed by 9 bases and 3 bases, with 7 bases remaining between them. CDR3 loop: CATWGDTGELFF. The CDR3 nucleotides read TGTGCCACCTGGGGCGACACCGGGGAGCTGTTTTTT.